This T cell receptor (beta chain) was observed in a study of blood T cells in healthy people across ages. There are a few counts of this clonotype. Antigen specificity is unknown. This CDR3 comprises 15 residues. Germline values: CDR1 LNHNV, CDR2 YYDKDF (reference sequence). Trimming took 1 base from V and 4 from J; bases not matched to a gene: 5. Study results and limitations: Older age coincided with a roughly linear decline in TCR beta diversity per million T cells.

Next came a second PCR, run for about 7 to 12 cycles, which used a sample-barcoded 5' primer along with a J-beta primer mix. TCRdb reprocessed the 5' RACE reads via MiXCR and lists one record per CDR3 protein. The sample yields just over 1 million distinct CDR3 sequences, around 45% seen once. Sequenced input: blood. This chain uses TRBV15 with TRBJ2-7, with 9 nucleotides matching TRBD2. The TCR sequence derives from a woman aged 55-70 years in good health. The DNA for the CDR3 is TGTGCCACCAGCAGAGGGGTGGGACTAGCTTACGAGCAGTACTTC. The encoded protein is CATSRGVGLAYEQYF.